This T cell receptor beta chain was retrieved from a study of identical twins. This CDR3 is built from 17 residues. J gave up 2 bases and V 0 bases, and 6 bases lay outside the gene matches. The germline V gene encodes CDR1 SGHTA and CDR2 FQGNSA. One entry per CDR3 protein, called by TCRdb with MiXCR from the 5' RACE reads. The table records about 1.7 million distinct CDR3 sequences, less than 35% of them present only once. V is TRBV7-2 and J is TRBJ2-1, with 8 positions matching TRBD2. Sequencing was done on a sample of cord blood. This clonotype was obtained from a newborn girl in good health. The CDR3 loop is CASSLAASGRPYNEQFF. CDR3 in DNA: TGTGCCAGCAGCTTAGCGGCTAGCGGGCGACCCTACAATGAGCAGTTCTTC.